The sequence of this T cell receptor (beta chain) was determined in a study of T cells after yellow fever vaccination. Overall study: The fractions with low cell numbers were processed using SMART-Seq v4 Ultra Low Input. Study-wide points: On re-exposure, the response was weaker but peaked faster, at day 5 versus 15. FACS-sorted repertoires could contain abundant clonotypes contaminating from the bulk population.

As concerns this clonotype: Antigen: not known.

Trimming cost V 2 bases and J 3 bases, with 7 bases left between them. CDR1 LNHDA and CDR2 SQIVND come from the germline V gene (reference sequence). The length of the CDR3 is 13 residues. A 5'RACE template-switching step, the method used to make TCR cDNA, added a universal primer site and UMIs. Via MiXCR, TCRdb re-called the 5' RACE reads, giving one row per CDR3 protein. The sample carries fewer than 350,000 distinct CDR3 sequences, approximately 4.5% recorded once. The sample in question was PBMCs, obtained 15 days after the yellow fever booster vaccination. J is TRBJ2-5 and V is TRBV19, with D unresolved. The sequence derives from a man aged 18 to 30 who received the YFV17D yellow fever vaccine. CDR3 sequence (DNA): TGTGCCAGTAGTATAAGTGTGGAAGAGACCCAGTACTTC. It specifies CASSISVEETQYF. Full variable domain (remainder filled in from reference TRBV19 and TRBJ2-5): DGGITQSPKYLFRKEGQNVTLSCEQNLNHDAMYWYRQDPGQGLRLIYYSQIVNDFQKGDIAEGYSVSREKKESFPLTVTSAQKNPTAFYLCASSISVEETQYFGPGTRLLVL.